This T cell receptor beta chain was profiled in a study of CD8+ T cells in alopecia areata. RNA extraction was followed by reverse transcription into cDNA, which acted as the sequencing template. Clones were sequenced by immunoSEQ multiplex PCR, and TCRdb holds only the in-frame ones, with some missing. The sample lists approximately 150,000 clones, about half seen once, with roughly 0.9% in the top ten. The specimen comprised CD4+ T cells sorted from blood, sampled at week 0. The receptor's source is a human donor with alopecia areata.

CDR3 region: CASSLYQGENTEAFF. CDR3 DNA sequence: TGTGCCAGCAGTTTGTATCAGGGAGAGAACACTGAAGCTTTCTTT. V usage is TRBV27 and J usage is TRBJ1-1; possibly TRBD1 for D (5 bases). The CDR3 consists of 15 residues. CDR1 and CDR2 (germline): MNHEY, SMNVEV (reference sequence). Trimming cost V 3 bases and J 1 base, with 12 bases left between them.